This T cell receptor (beta chain) came from a study of T cells expressing NK-cell markers. Across the study: The eight sequenced donors comprised seven who were HCMV-seropositive and one who was seronegative. Study outcomes and limitations: Topping the CD3+CD56-NKG2C+ fraction as well were these clonotypes, in several donors. Of the CD8+ T cells in about 6 donors, 1.0-7.0% belonged to dominant NKG2C+ clonotypes.

With regard to this clonotype: The antigen is not known.

The CDR3 spans 14 residues. The germline gives CDR1 DFQATT, CDR2 SNEGSKA (reference sequence). TCRdb reprocessed the 5' RACE reads and keeps a single row for each CDR3 protein, giving no DNA. The specimen's table records about 260,000 distinct CDR3 sequences. Sample: blood T cells: a sorted CD56 or NKG2C T cell subset, CD4+ or CD8+ T cells, or bulk PBMC T cells (not recorded which). The chain carries TRBV20-1 and TRBJ2-1. This TCR derives from a woman aged 18 to 75 in good health. The CDR3 protein is CSARTRAHYNEQFF.